Reported below is one TCR beta chain. This entry comes from a study of blood T cell repertoires in COVID-19. Study in general: The samples span acute and convalescent COVID-19 from the United States, Italy and Spain.

This CDR3 contains 15 residues. V was shortened by 3 bases and J by 5 bases, with 16 bases between the two germline ends. The germline V gene encodes CDR1 SGHRS and CDR2 YFSETQ. Some clones are missing from TCRdb's copy, which holds only in-frame ones; the method was immunoSEQ multiplex PCR. The data show about 54,000 clones, about nine tenths seen once. The clonotype originates from a woman in her forties with active COVID-19. The sample was peripheral blood. The chain combines TRBV5-1 with TRBJ2-3; possible D gene TRBD1, 6 bases. CDR3 protein: CASSSTQGRGDTQYF. The CDR3 nucleotides read TGCGCCAGCAGCTCCACACAGGGACGTGGAGATACGCAGTATTTT.